This TCR beta chain was observed in a study of control samples from healthy donors and cancer patients. The germline V gene has CDR1 GTSNPN and CDR2 SVGIG (reference sequence). V lost 1 base to trimming and J lost 4 bases, with 10 bases between them. The CDR3 is 14 residues long. Assay used: immunoSEQ multiplex PCR; TCRdb lists only in-frame clones, some missing. Of 80,000 or so clones in the sample, around 92% are singletons; the top ten hold 5.5% to 6.5%. The sequence was obtained from a woman aged 60-75 years in good health. The chain employs TRBV30 and TRBJ2-2; D might be TRBD2 (5 bases). The material sequenced was blood. The CDR3 loop reads CAWSGADSTGELFF. The CDR3 nucleotides are TGTGCCTGGAGTGGAGCGGACTCCACCGGGGAGCTGTTTTTT.